What follows are 4 T cell receptor beta chains derived from one specimen sequenced in a study of T cell responses to AZD1222 COVID-19 vaccine. Sequencing used immunoSEQ multiplex PCR; TCRdb keeps in-frame clones, though not all of them. This sample has over 65,000 clones; around 92% occur once, and the top ten carry roughly 6.8%. Sequenced here: peripheral blood, sampled on day 0 of MenACWY control vaccination. Receptors originate from an adult in good health.

The chain couples TRBV11-2 to TRBJ1-3, with D possibly being TRBD1 (6 bases). In germline, CDR1 is SGHAT, CDR2 FQNNGV. Trimming shortened V by 5 bases and J by 4 bases, and 27 bases separated the two germline ends. The length of the CDR3 is 19 residues. DNA for the CDR3: TGTGCCAGCAGCCCGATGGGACCCGGGACACCCAGTTCCGGAAACACCATATATTTT. Translating it yields CASSPMGPGTPSSGNTIYF.

The V call is TRBV11-1, the J call TRBJ2-1; 10 nucleotides match TRBD2. The germline V gene encodes CDR1 SGHAT and CDR2 FQDESV (reference sequence). The CDR3 is 14 amino acids. The V segment lost 4 bases and the J segment 6 bases; nucleotides outside the gene matches: 3. CDR3 protein: CASSSGLASNEQFF. CDR3 sequence (DNA): TGTGCCAGCAGCTCGGGACTAGCGAGCAATGAGCAGTTCTTC.

The genes are TRBV19 and TRBJ2-2, with a possible D match to TRBD2 (6 bases). Trimming took off 9 bases at V and 7 bases at J, with 18 bases between the two ends. Germline V gene lookup returns CDR1 LNHDA and CDR2 SQIVND (reference sequence). The CDR3 consists of 14 residues. The CDR3 region has the DNA TGTGCCAGCTCCATAATATCAGCGGGCGGGGAGCTGTTTTTT. Translation: CASSIISAGGELFF.

The V gene is TRBV5-1, the J gene TRBJ2-7; D is perhaps TRBD1 (5 bases). This CDR3 contains 13 residues. Germline loops: CDR1 SGHRS, CDR2 YFSETQ. V was clipped by 1 base and J by 11 bases, with 16 bases between them. For the CDR3, the DNA is TGCGCCAGCAGCTTGTCCTTGGACACAAAGGAGTACTTC. Its translation is CASSLSLDTKEYF. Variable domain in full (rest from reference TRBV5-1 and TRBJ2-7): KAGVTQTPRYLIKTRGQQVTLSCSPISGHRSVSWYQQTPGQGLQFLFEYFSETQRNKGNFPGRFSGRQFSNSRSEMNVSTLELGDSALYLCASSLSLDTKEYFGPGTRLTVT.